What follows are 27 T cell receptor beta chains derived from one specimen sequenced in a study of PD-1 blockade in classical Hodgkin lymphoma. The time point denotes: cycle 4 day 1 (C4D1), after five to seven weeks of nivolumab. All trial patients relapsed after autologous stem cell transplantation. Profiled with immunoSEQ multiplex PCR; TCRdb holds only in-frame clones, not every one. The table records approximately 20,000 clones, around 80% of them present only once. The source material was peripheral blood mononuclear cells (PBMCs), sampled before the fourth cycle of nivolumab. The receptors originated from a human donor with classical Hodgkin lymphoma.

V is TRBV7-2 and J is TRBJ2-1, with a possible D match to TRBD1 (6 bases). Trimming removed 0 bases at V and 10 bases at J, with 16 bases between. The CDR3 runs 15 residues. Per germline, CDR1 SGHTA and CDR2 FQGNSA. The CDR3 reads CASSLARTALGEQFF. The CDR3 nucleotides are TGTGCCAGCAGCTTAGCCCGGACAGCCCTAGGGGAGCAGTTCTTC.

The chain links TRBV18 to TRBJ1-5; no clear D gene. The germline V and J ends were trimmed by 3 bases and 5 bases, with 11 bases remaining between them. The CDR3 is 14 residues long. Germline V gene sequence: CDR1 KGHSH, CDR2 LQKENI. CDR3 DNA: TGTGCCAGCTCACCCAGATCCGGGGATCAGCCCCAGCATTTT. Protein sequence: CASSPRSGDQPQHF. Full variable domain (remainder filled in from reference TRBV18 and TRBJ1-5): NAGVMQNPRHLVRRRGQEARLRCSPMKGHSHVYWYRQLPEEGLKFMVYLQKENIIDESGMPKERFSAEFPKEGPSILRIQQVVRGDSAAYFCASSPRSGDQPQHFGDGTRLSIL.

The gene calls are TRBV15 and TRBJ1-5, with 9 bases fitting TRBD1. The CDR3 length is 17 residues. Unmatched junction bases numbered 9, after V lost 2 bases and J lost 4 bases. The V gene's germline CDR1 is LNHNV and CDR2 YYDKDF (reference sequence). CDR3 in amino acids: CATSRRGTGGGNQPQHF. CDR3 in DNA: TGTGCCACCAGCAGACGTGGTACAGGGGGCGGAAATCAGCCCCAGCATTTT.

This chain links TRBV2 with TRBJ2-7, with 8 bases identical to TRBD1. The CDR3 length is 14 residues. Germline trimming cut 4 bases from V and 2 bases from J; bases unmatched to any gene: 4. Per germline, CDR1 SNHLY and CDR2 FYNNEI. CDR3 DNA sequence: TGTGCCAGCAGTGTGCAGGGGGCCACCTACGAGCAGTACTTC. Residues: CASSVQGATYEQYF.

The gene calls are TRBV29-1 and TRBJ1-1, with a weak D call TRBD1 (6 bases). The germline gives CDR1 SQVTM, CDR2 ANQGSEA. The CDR3 has 17 amino acids. The V and J ends lost 5 bases and 5 bases respectively, with 27 bases between them. The CDR3: CSVPIGGENRVRTEAFF. CDR3 in DNA: TGCAGCGTTCCGATAGGGGGTGAGAACAGGGTGAGAACTGAAGCTTTCTTT.

The chain is built from TRBV9 and TRBJ2-7, with 7 bases identical to TRBD2. Germline loops: CDR1 SGDLS, CDR2 YYNGEE. V was clipped by 0 bases and J by 2 bases; unmatched bases: 5. The CDR3 loop spans 15 amino acids. The CDR3 sequence: CASSVGLADTYEQYF. For the CDR3, the DNA is TGTGCCAGCAGCGTAGGGCTAGCGGACACCTACGAGCAGTACTTC.

This chain links TRBV27 with TRBJ2-1; tentative D call: TRBD1 (6 bases). CDR3 size: 15 residues. Deletions cut 2 bases from V and 4 bases from J, with 12 bases between. Germline V CDR1 and CDR2: MNHEY, SMNVEV (reference sequence). The CDR3 loop is CASSLRQEGYNEQFF. CDR3 sequence (DNA): TGTGCCAGCAGTTTACGACAGGAAGGATACAATGAGCAGTTCTTC.

The chain is built from TRBV10-1 and TRBJ1-5; D is possibly TRBD1 (6 bases). Germline V gene data show CDR1 as WNHNN and CDR2 as SYGVQD (reference sequence). Trimming cost V 3 bases and J 9 bases, with 12 bases left between them. The CDR3 is 13 residues long. CDR3 in DNA: TGCGCCAGCAGTGACTACAGGGAAGCGCCCCAGCATTTT. Its protein is CASSDYREAPQHF.

The chain joins TRBV6-5 to TRBJ1-1; tentatively, D is TRBD1 (5 bases). Trimming pared 2 bases from V and 1 base from J, leaving 11 bases between. CDR1 and CDR2 (germline): MNHEY, SVGAGI. This CDR3 has 15 residues. DNA of the CDR3: TGTGCCAGCAGTTACCGCGGACACTCGAACACTGAAGCTTTCTTT. Its translation is CASSYRGHSNTEAFF.

This clone was recorded only once. The V gene is TRBV12-5, the J gene TRBJ2-2, with 13 bases matching TRBD2. V lost 1 base, J lost 0 bases, and 11 bases stayed unmatched. CDR3 size: 21 residues. The germline CDR1 and CDR2 sequences are LGHNT and FRNRAP. The CDR3 sequence is CASGLAPIGLAGDTNTGELFF. In DNA form, the CDR3 reads TGTGCTAGTGGTTTGGCTCCAATCGGACTAGCGGGAGATACGAACACCGGGGAGCTGTTTTTT.

This clone has a single count. The gene calls are TRBV4-3 and TRBJ2-1, with 9 bases aligning to TRBD2. The germline V gene encodes CDR1 LGHNA and CDR2 YSLEER. There are 16 residues in the CDR3. The V and J ends lost 0 bases and 8 bases, in that order; junction bases with no gene match: 8. DNA for the CDR3: TGCGCCAGCAGCCAAGAAGCGGGAGGTGGTGGCGATGAGCAGTTCTTC. Translated: CASSQEAGGGGDEQFF.

The J gene is TRBJ2-1, the V gene TRBV5-4, with TRBD2 as a possible D gene (6 bases). The CDR3 runs 13 residues. The V end lost 3 bases, the J end lost 8 bases, and 12 bases lay between the germline ends. CDR1 and CDR2 from the germline V gene are SGHNT and YYREEE (reference sequence). The CDR3 loop reads CASSWGLPDEQFF. As DNA, the CDR3 is TGTGCCAGCAGCTGGGGACTCCCCGATGAGCAGTTCTTC.

The V and J genes are TRBV25-1 and TRBJ1-1; D unclear. This CDR3 contains 12 residues. Between the trimmed V and J ends, which lost 3 bases and 0 bases, there was a span of 2 bases. The germline gives CDR1 MGHDK, CDR2 SYGVNS. As DNA, the CDR3 is TGTGCCAGCAGTGACGTGAACACTGAAGCTTTCTTT. As protein: CASSDVNTEAFF.

This CDR3 reads CSVEDRVGEQYF. The CDR3 DNA is TGCAGCGTTGAGGACAGGGTTGGGGAGCAGTACTTC. The V and J genes are TRBV29-1 and TRBJ2-7, with 8 bases identical to TRBD1. CDR1 and CDR2 (germline): SQVTM, ANQGSEA. The V and J ends lost 3 bases and 7 bases, in that order; junction bases with no gene match: 5. CDR3 length equals 12 residues.

A remark on this clone: Other DNA sequences from this sample encode an identical CDR3 as well. The V call is TRBV19, the J call TRBJ1-5; D not certain. With 5 bases removed from V and 1 base from J, the gap between germline ends came to 6 bases. Germline V gives CDR1 LNHDA, CDR2 SQIVND (reference sequence). This CDR3 comprises 13 residues. The CDR3 DNA follows: TGTGCCAGTAGTTGGACCAGCAATCAGCCCCAGCATTTT. Residues: CASSWTSNQPQHF.

The rearrangement uses TRBV19 and TRBJ1-5; D might be TRBD1 (5 bases). The CDR3 runs to 15 residues. The germline V and J ends were trimmed by 10 bases and 0 bases, with 16 bases remaining between them. Germline V gene sequence: CDR1 LNHDA, CDR2 SQIVND (reference sequence). CDR3 DNA: TGTGCCACCATGAGTGGGACCTATAGCAATCAGCCCCAGCATTTT. Amino acid sequence: CATMSGTYSNQPQHF.

This clone occurred once. The chain recombines TRBV7-9 with TRBJ1-4; D not resolved. Germline V CDR1 and CDR2: SEHNR, FQNEAQ (reference sequence). This CDR3 comprises 17 residues. Trimming removed 6 bases at V and 2 bases at J, with 19 bases between. CDR3 residues: CASRPGRVGKTNEKLFF. The CDR3 region has the DNA TGTGCCAGCAGACCCGGAAGGGTGGGGAAGACTAATGAAAAACTGTTTTTT. The whole variable domain, remainder taken from reference TRBV7-9 and TRBJ1-4, is DTGVSQNPRHKITKRGQNVTFRCDPISEHNRLYWYRQTLGQGPEFLTYFQNEAQLEKSRLLSDRFSAERPKGSFSTLEIQRTEQGDSAMYLCASRPGRVGKTNEKLFFGSGTQLSVL.

V gene TRBV5-1 combines with J gene TRBJ2-2, with no clear D. Germline V gene lookup returns CDR1 SGHRS and CDR2 YFSETQ. This CDR3 is built from 12 residues. Trimming stripped 4 bases from V and 2 bases from J, with 3 bases between. CDR3 residues: CASSVNTGELFF. The DNA of the CDR3 is TGCGCCAGCAGCGTAAACACCGGGGAGCTGTTTTTT.

V usage is TRBV7-2 and J usage is TRBJ2-5; 7 positions agree with TRBD2. From germline, CDR1 is SGHTA and CDR2 FQGNSA. CDR3 length: 14 residues. V was clipped by 0 bases and J by 5 bases; unmatched bases: 3. The CDR3 sequence: CASSLAAGVETQYF. The CDR3, as DNA: TGTGCCAGCAGCTTAGCGGCGGGGGTTGAGACCCAGTACTTC.

V is TRBV2 and J is TRBJ2-3, with 8 bases that match TRBD1. The CDR3 loop spans 15 amino acids. Trimming at V came to 6 bases and at J to 1 base, leaving 6 bases not matched to a gene. From germline, CDR1 is SNHLY and CDR2 FYNNEI. The CDR3 reads CASSKQGVGTDTQYF. In DNA, the CDR3 is TGTGCCAGCAGCAAACAGGGGGTAGGCACAGATACGCAGTATTTT. The full variable domain, with the rest looked up from reference TRBV2 and TRBJ2-3, is EPEVTQTPSHQVTQMGQEVILRCVPISNHLYFYWYRQILGQKVEFLVSFYNNEISEKSEIFDDQFSVERPDGSNFTLKIRSTKLEDSAMYFCASSKQGVGTDTQYFGPGTRLTVL.

The chain couples TRBV11-2 to TRBJ1-5, with no clear D. The CDR3 runs to 16 residues. Per germline, CDR1 SGHAT and CDR2 FQNNGV. Trimming took 1 base from V and 8 from J, leaving 18 bases between them. Here the CDR3 reads CASSLGLLRDLEPQHF. The CDR3 DNA is TGTGCCAGCAGCTTAGGTTTATTGAGGGATTTGGAGCCCCAGCATTTT.

The chain uses TRBV6-5 and TRBJ1-5; a possible D gene is TRBD1 (5 bases). CDR3 length: 13 residues. V was cut by 8 bases and J by 5 bases, with 13 bases left in between. Germline V lookup: CDR1 MNHEY, CDR2 SVGAGI. For the CDR3, the DNA is TGTGCCAGCCGTCGGGGGTCGGATCAGCCCCAGCATTTT. Protein sequence: CASRRGSDQPQHF.

V is TRBV2 and J is TRBJ2-1, with 10 bases lining up with TRBD1. Germline V gene sequence: CDR1 SNHLY, CDR2 FYNNEI. The V segment lost 5 bases and the J segment 6 bases; nucleotides outside the gene matches: 1. CDR3 size: 13 residues. The CDR3 spells CASSWDRGNEQFF. The CDR3 nucleotides are TGTGCCAGCAGTTGGGACAGGGGCAATGAGCAGTTCTTC.

The gene calls are TRBV28 and TRBJ1-5; D is undetermined. CDR1 is MDHEN and CDR2 is SYDVKM in the germline V gene. Between the trimmed V and J ends, which lost 10 bases and 3 bases, there was a span of 16 bases. The CDR3 runs to 14 residues. The CDR3 loop reads CATFTHAVNQPQHF. In DNA, the CDR3 is TGTGCCACATTTACTCACGCAGTCAATCAGCCCCAGCATTTT.

The V call is TRBV6-5, the J call TRBJ2-7; 7 positions agree with TRBD2. The J segment lost 2 bases and the V segment lost 2 bases, leaving 9 bases of the junction unmatched. The CDR3 is 16 amino acids. Germline values: CDR1 MNHEY, CDR2 SVGAGI. The CDR3 DNA reads TGTGCCAGCAGTTACGGGCTTGGGGGGGGGACCTACGAGCAGTACTTC. Encoded protein: CASSYGLGGGTYEQYF.

This clone came up once. CDR3 protein: CASSLRLIQETQYF. In nucleotides, the CDR3 is TGTGCCAGCAGCTTGCGGCTCATCCAAGAGACCCAGTACTTC. The chain combines TRBV5-6 with TRBJ2-5; D is ambiguous. V was pared by 1 base and J by 1 base, with 8 bases between. The CDR3 runs to 14 residues. Germline CDR1 and CDR2: SGHDT and YYEEEE.

The chain recombines TRBV11-2 with TRBJ2-5; D call uncertain. Germline V lookup: CDR1 SGHAT, CDR2 FQNNGV. This CDR3 contains 14 residues. The V end lost 1 base, the J end lost 4 bases, and 10 bases lay between the germline ends. The CDR3 sequence: CASSLVGSRETQYF. The CDR3 coding sequence is TGTGCCAGCAGCTTAGTGGGCTCTAGAGAGACCCAGTACTTC.